This T cell receptor (beta chain) was retrieved from a study of cytomegalovirus exposure and HLA in healthy donors. CDR1 MDHEN and CDR2 SYDVKM come from the germline V gene. The trim removed 3 bases at V and 0 bases at J, leaving 6 bases unmatched. There are 17 residues in the CDR3. Both 60 Vbeta primers and 13 Jbeta primers went into the PCR. Sequencing was performed with immunoSEQ multiplex PCR; in TCRdb, only in-frame clones are kept and a portion is missing. The repertoire includes fewer than 90,000 clones, about 75% of them detected once, and about a tenth sits in the top ten. The specimen was PBMCs. This clonotype originated in a man aged 25 to 40 in good health and CMV-seropositive. V gene TRBV28 combines with J gene TRBJ1-3; TRBD1 agrees at 9 bases. DNA for the CDR3: TGTGCCAGCAGTTTGGGACAGGGCCTTGCCTCTGGAAACACCATATATTTT. Translation: CASSLGQGLASGNTIYF.